These 20 T cell receptor beta chains share one sample of origin, sequenced in a study of CD8+ T cells in alopecia areata. Treatment specified: oral pan-JAK inhibitor, 5-10 mg twice daily. cDNA prepared by RNA extraction and subsequent reverse transcription served as the template for sequencing. The protocol was immunoSEQ multiplex PCR, while the TCRdb copy is restricted to in-frame clones and leaves out a portion. Of more than 200,000 clones in the sample, 43% were seen once. The material was CD4+ T cells sorted from blood, obtained at approximately week 36, from a patient treated with tofacitinib. The receptors derive from a human donor with alopecia areata.

This rearrangement joins TRBV30 to TRBJ1-1; 7 positions agree with TRBD1. The V gene's germline CDR1 is GTSNPN and CDR2 SVGIG (reference sequence). J gave up 13 bases and V 3 bases, and 11 bases lay outside the gene matches. The CDR3 spans 12 residues. CDR3 sequence: CAWSPGQRVGFF. DNA for the CDR3: TGTGCCTGGAGCCCGGGACAGCGTGTTGGTTTCTTT.

This chain uses TRBV7-9 with TRBJ2-1, with D possibly matching TRBD2 (6 bases). The CDR3 has 15 residues. V gave up 5 bases and J gave up 0 bases, with 11 bases separating them. CDR1 is SEHNR and CDR2 is FQNEAQ in the germline V gene (reference sequence). This CDR3 reads CASSTDGSSYNEQFF. The CDR3 bases are TGTGCCAGCAGCACCGACGGGAGCTCCTACAATGAGCAGTTCTTC.

The genes are TRBV6-5 and TRBJ2-1, with no clear D. The CDR3 length is 14 residues. The ends were cut back, 6 bases at V and 1 base at J, with 10 bases in the middle. Per germline, CDR1 MNHEY and CDR2 SVGAGI. CDR3 region: CASRGVASYNEQFF. CDR3 nucleotide sequence: TGTGCCAGCAGAGGAGTGGCGTCCTACAATGAGCAGTTCTTC.

V and J are TRBV29-1 and TRBJ1-2; TRBD1 agrees at 7 bases. Germline V gene data show CDR1 as SQVTM and CDR2 as ANQGSEA. The V and J ends lost 8 bases and 7 bases, in that order; junction bases with no gene match: 7. The CDR3 totals 11 residues. CDR3 residues: CSSRTGGGYTF. The CDR3 bases are TGCAGCTCTCGGACAGGAGGTGGCTACACCTTC.

The chain is built from TRBV7-2 and TRBJ2-3, with D maybe TRBD1 (6 bases). The germline V and J ends were trimmed by 5 bases and 6 bases, with 18 bases remaining between them. CDR1 and CDR2 (germline): SGHTA, FQGNSA. This CDR3 has 15 residues. This CDR3 reads CASSEIQGLGDTQYF. The CDR3 DNA reads as TGTGCCAGCAGCGAGATACAGGGCCTAGGGGATACGCAGTATTTT. Looking up the rest from reference TRBV7-2 and TRBJ2-3 gives the full variable domain: GAGVSQSPSNKVTEKGKDVELRCDPISGHTALYWYRQSLGQGLEFLIYFQGNSAPDKSGLPSDRFSAERTGGSVSTLTIQRTQQEDSAVYLCASSEIQGLGDTQYFGPGTRLTVL.

Only a few counts were recorded for this clone. The V and J genes are TRBV18 and TRBJ2-4; either TRBD1 or TRBD2 may supply D (5 bases each). The CDR3 extends over 13 amino acids. The V end lost 0 bases, the J end lost 15 bases, and 15 bases lay between the germline ends. The germline gives CDR1 KGHSH, CDR2 LQKENI. CDR3: CASSPPGRVAWYF. CDR3 nucleotides: TGTGCCAGCTCACCACCGGGACGAGTTGCATGGTACTTC.

In this sample, this clone turned up many times. The chain uses TRBV7-9 and TRBJ2-1; TRBD2 aligns across 7 bases. V lost 6 bases and J lost 15; bases outside the gene matches: 5. CDR3 length equals 10 residues. Germline CDR1 reads SEHNR; CDR2 reads FQNEAQ (reference sequence). CDR3 DNA: TGTGCCAGCAGGTCGACTAGCTGGTTCTTC. It translates to CASRSTSWFF. Drawing the rest from reference TRBV7-9 and TRBJ2-1, the complete variable domain is DTGVSQNPRHKITKRGQNVTFRCDPISEHNRLYWYRQTLGQGPEFLTYFQNEAQLEKSRLLSDRFSAERPKGSFSTLEIQRTEQGDSAMYLCASRSTSWFFGPGTRLTVL.

V and J are TRBV9 and TRBJ2-1; 13 nucleotides match TRBD2. The germline gives CDR1 SGDLS, CDR2 YYNGEE. The CDR3 consists of 15 residues. The V segment lost 0 bases and the J segment 9 bases; nucleotides outside the gene matches: 3. Written as DNA, the CDR3 is TGTGCCAGCAGCGTAGCGGGACTAGCGGGACTTGAGCAGTTCTTC. Protein product: CASSVAGLAGLEQFF.

The rearrangement uses TRBV29-1 and TRBJ1-1; D remains unclear. The CDR3 sequence is 12 residues long. Germline V lookup: CDR1 SQVTM, CDR2 ANQGSEA. V was cut by 4 bases and J by 4 bases, with 10 bases left in between. For the CDR3, the DNA is TGCAGCGTTGGGCGGGGAGGCACTGAAGCTTTCTTT. Encoded protein: CSVGRGGTEAFF.

J is TRBJ1-1 and V is TRBV30; D is uncertain. Germline assignment: CDR1 GTSNPN and CDR2 SVGIG (reference sequence). There are 14 residues in the CDR3. Deletions cut 0 bases from V and 6 bases from J, with 14 bases between. The CDR3 spells CAWSVRLEVSEAFF. CDR3 bases: TGTGCCTGGAGTGTACGTTTGGAAGTCTCTGAAGCTTTCTTT.

This clone was recorded a few times. The V call is TRBV28, the J call TRBJ2-7; tentative D call: TRBD2 (5 bases). This CDR3 comprises 15 residues. V lost 2 bases to trimming and J lost 5 bases, with 16 bases between them. Germline values: CDR1 MDHEN, CDR2 SYDVKM. CDR3 loop: CASSLGVLEGHEQYF. The CDR3 DNA is TGTGCCAGCAGTTTAGGGGTCCTAGAGGGCCACGAGCAGTACTTC.

The table lists this clone with a few counts. The V and J genes are TRBV30 and TRBJ1-2; D might be TRBD1 (5 bases). CDR1 and CDR2 (germline): GTSNPN, SVGIG (reference sequence). V gave up 3 bases and J gave up 2 bases, with 10 bases separating them. The CDR3 loop spans 13 amino acids. The CDR3 coding sequence is TGTGCCTGGAGCCCCTGGGACAACTATGGCTACACCTTC. Protein sequence: CAWSPWDNYGYTF.

The chain combines TRBV25-1 with TRBJ1-1; no definite D call. The CDR3 has 12 residues. Trimming removed 6 bases at V and 4 bases at J, with 9 bases between. Germline CDR1 is MGHDK and CDR2 is SYGVNS. The CDR3 region is CASRDRGTEAFF. The CDR3 DNA sequence: TGTGCCAGCAGGGATCGGGGCACTGAAGCTTTCTTT.

This chain uses TRBV29-1 with TRBJ2-7; D unclear. Germline V gene data show CDR1 as SQVTM and CDR2 as ANQGSEA. This CDR3 contains 14 residues. Trimming stripped 6 bases from V and 6 bases from J, with 21 bases between. The CDR3 loop is CSVQDTDLGPEQYF. CDR3 in DNA: TGCAGCGTCCAAGACACCGACCTCGGGCCCGAGCAGTACTTC.

This clone appeared a few times. V is TRBV15 and J is TRBJ1-2, with D maybe TRBD1 (6 bases). Germline CDR1 is LNHNV and CDR2 is YYDKDF (reference sequence). V was trimmed by 1 base and J by 6 bases, leaving 15 bases between them. The CDR3 contains 15 residues. CDR3 amino acids: CATSRGPGVGNGYTF. As DNA, the CDR3 is TGTGCCACCAGCAGAGGGCCAGGGGTTGGGAATGGCTACACCTTC.

J is TRBJ2-1 and V is TRBV29-1; no firm D call. The CDR3 runs 11 residues. Germline V gives CDR1 SQVTM, CDR2 ANQGSEA. V gave up 6 bases and J gave up 9 bases, with 12 bases separating them. CDR3 residues: CSVRKNGEQFF. CDR3 nucleotides: TGCAGCGTCCGCAAAAACGGTGAGCAGTTCTTC.

The CDR3 DNA is TGCGCCAGCAGCTTGACGATTCCGCCGTCCTCTGAAGCTTTCTTT. Translated: CASSLTIPPSSEAFF. The chain recombines TRBV5-1 with TRBJ1-1; D gene unclear. V was clipped by 1 base and J by 6 bases, with 16 bases between them. Per the germline V gene, CDR1 is SGHRS and CDR2 is YFSETQ. The CDR3 runs to 15 residues.

This clone was counted only a few times. The chain is built from TRBV19 and TRBJ1-5, with 7 bases identical to TRBD1. The CDR3 sequence is 16 residues long. The germline V gene encodes CDR1 LNHDA and CDR2 SQIVND (reference sequence). V gave up 4 bases and J gave up 3 bases; unmatched junction bases: 9. CDR3 sequence: CASSTPTGQLNQPQHF. The CDR3 nucleotides read TGTGCCAGTAGTACGCCAACGGGACAGCTCAATCAGCCCCAGCATTTT.

V and J are TRBV7-8 and TRBJ1-4, with TRBD1 matching 9 bases. The ends lost 4 bases at V and 6 bases at J; junction bases unmatched: 3. Germline V gene sequence: CDR1 SGHVS, CDR2 FQNEAQ. The CDR3 has 14 residues. The CDR3 coding sequence is TGTGCCAGCAGCTACCGGGACAGGGATGAAAAACTGTTTTTT. Its translation is CASSYRDRDEKLFF. Using reference TRBV7-8 and TRBJ1-4 for the parts outside the CDR3, the full variable domain is GAGVSQSPRYKVAKRGQDVALRCDPISGHVSLFWYQQALGQGPEFLTYFQNEAQLDKSGLPSDRFFAERPEGSVSTLKIQRTQQEDSAVYLCASSYRDRDEKLFFGSGTQLSVL.

The table lists this clone with many counts. This chain joins TRBV4-1 and TRBJ1-2; TRBD1 matches at 8 bases. CDR3 length equals 15 residues. V was pared by 2 bases and J by 6 bases, with 8 bases of the junction left unmatched. The germline CDR1 and CDR2 sequences are MGHRA and YSYEKL. CDR3 nucleotide sequence: TGCGCCAGCAGCCAACCGGACAGGGAATTCCATGGCTACACCTTC. This encodes CASSQPDREFHGYTF.